Each of the 27 T cell receptor beta chains below was sequenced from the same sample in a study of molecular identifiers for immune sequencing clone quantification. TCRdb reprocessed the PCR reads with MiXCR, giving one entry per CDR3 protein. The table has a few hundred thousand distinct CDR3 sequences, roughly 23% seen once. The sample was naive CD8+ T cells from blood, with Jurkat cell RNA spiked in. The subset: FACS-sorted CD8+CD4-CCR7+CD45RA+ naive T cells. The source is a human donor in good health. Some libraries in this study had Jurkat cell RNA spiked in.

V is TRBV4-3 and J is TRBJ1-5; the D gene is possibly TRBD1 (5 bases). V was cut by 0 bases and J by 5 bases, with 14 bases left in between. This CDR3 comprises 16 residues. Germline loops: CDR1 LGHNA, CDR2 YSLEER. The CDR3 nucleotides read TGCGCCAGCAGCCAAGACTACGACAGATACCATCAGCCCCAGCATTTT. Its translation is CASSQDYDRYHQPQHF.

Regarding this clonotype: A single base separates this from a much larger clone, so it may be a read error. In DNA, the CDR3 is TGTGCCAGCTCCTGGGGTCCTAGCACTGAAGCTTTCTTT. It specifies CASSWGPSTEAFF. The chain recombines TRBV19 with TRBJ1-1; D gene uncertain. This CDR3 is built from 13 residues. V shed 9 bases and J shed 4 bases, with 15 bases lying between them. Per germline, CDR1 LNHDA and CDR2 SQIVND (reference sequence).

J is TRBJ1-1 and V is TRBV12-3 or TRBV12-4; the D is unclear. The CDR3 is 14 residues long. Between the trimmed V and J ends, which lost 5 bases and 3 bases, there was a span of 13 bases. The CDR3 sequence is CASSPLGSYTEAFF. In DNA form, the CDR3 reads TGTGCCAGCAGTCCATTGGGCTCCTACACTGAAGCTTTCTTT.

This rearrangement joins TRBV28 to TRBJ2-7; D tentatively reads TRBD1 or TRBD2 (6 bases each). The CDR3 contains 14 residues. The V end was cut by 8 bases, the J end by 6 bases, with 20 bases between. Germline CDR1 and CDR2: MDHEN and SYDVKM. CDR3 amino acids: CASLPSRGPLEQYF. The CDR3 DNA reads as TGTGCCAGCCTTCCAAGTCGGGGGCCCCTCGAGCAGTACTTC.

This clonotype was seen a handful of times. The CDR3 protein is CASSPYDGSVDTQYF. The CDR3 nucleotides read TGTGCCAGCAGCCCCTACGACGGTAGCGTCGATACGCAGTATTTT. The chain carries TRBV5-6 and TRBJ2-3; TRBD2 might be the D (5 bases). Per the germline V gene, CDR1 is SGHDT and CDR2 is YYEEEE. Between the trimmed V and J ends, which lost 4 bases and 6 bases, there was a span of 18 bases. This CDR3 has 15 amino acids.

With respect to this clonotype: Possible read error: a much larger clone is one base away. The chain couples TRBV7-2 to TRBJ2-7; weak D call: TRBD1 (5 bases). CDR1 SGHTA and CDR2 FQGNSA come from the germline V gene. The CDR3 is 16 residues long. The CDR3 bases are TGTGCCAGCAGCTTCGGACACGACGAGAGACGCTACGCGCAGTACTTC. Translation gives CASSFGHDERRYAQYF.

This clonotype was seen only a few times. The gene calls are TRBV7-9 and TRBJ2-3, with D uncertain. V shed 5 bases and J shed 7 bases, with 13 bases lying between them. The length of the CDR3 is 13 residues. Germline CDR1 reads SEHNR; CDR2 reads FQNEAQ (reference sequence). The CDR3 bases are TGTGCCAGCAGCATCCCCGGACCTAATACGCAGTATTTT. Translating gives CASSIPGPNTQYF.

The J gene is TRBJ2-7, the V gene TRBV7-2; TRBD2 aligns across 8 bases. Germline V gene data show CDR1 as SGHTA and CDR2 as FQGNSA. The J segment lost 4 bases and the V segment lost 5 bases, leaving 7 bases of the junction unmatched. This CDR3 is 14 amino acids long. CDR3 in DNA: TGTGCCAGCAGCGAACTAGCGGAACTATACGAGCAGTACTTC. It yields the protein CASSELAELYEQYF.

This clonotype occurred many times. The chain couples TRBV28 to TRBJ2-3; 12 bases line up with TRBD2. Germline trimming cut 6 bases from V and 4 bases from J; bases unmatched to any gene: 5. The CDR3 totals 15 residues. Looked up from germline, CDR1 is MDHEN and CDR2 is SYDVKM. The DNA for the CDR3 is TGTGCCAGCAGACTAGCGGGAGGTGGGGCAGATACGCAGTATTTT. Protein product: CASRLAGGGADTQYF.

As for this clonotype: This could be a read error, since a much larger clone is one nucleotide away. As the CDR3 is not closed by the conserved phenylalanine or tryptophan, this likely results from a read error. CDR3 sequence reads: CASSLTGSQPQHL. The CDR3, as DNA: TGTGCCAGCAGCCTGACTGGGAGCCAGCCCCAGCATCTT. V is TRBV5-6 and J is TRBJ1-5, with D unresolved. The CDR3 has 13 amino acids. Germline V gene sequence: CDR1 SGHDT, CDR2 YYEEEE. The germline V and J ends were trimmed by 4 bases and 7 bases, with 12 bases remaining between them.

The sample holds a few counts of this clonotype. The CDR3 region is CASSELFGIGVYGNQPQHF. The CDR3 DNA reads as TGTGCCAGCAGCGAGCTGTTCGGAATCGGGGTGTATGGCAATCAGCCCCAGCATTTT. This chain links TRBV6-1 with TRBJ1-5, with D unresolved. The germline V gene encodes CDR1 MNHNS and CDR2 SASEGT. The V and J ends lost 6 bases and 2 bases respectively, with 26 bases between them. This CDR3 comprises 19 residues.

In this sample, this clonotype turned up many times. This chain joins TRBV7-8 and TRBJ1-1, with 9 bases lining up with TRBD1. Germline loops: CDR1 SGHVS, CDR2 FQNEAQ. This CDR3 comprises 15 residues. V lost 2 bases to trimming and J lost 4 bases; unmatched junction nucleotides: 5. The CDR3 protein is CASSLWVTGGTEAFF. The CDR3 coding sequence is TGTGCCAGCAGCTTATGGGTGACAGGGGGCACTGAAGCTTTCTTT. The full variable domain, its missing parts supplied by reference TRBV7-8 and TRBJ1-1, is GAGVSQSPRYKVAKRGQDVALRCDPISGHVSLFWYQQALGQGPEFLTYFQNEAQLDKSGLPSDRFFAERPEGSVSTLKIQRTQQEDSAVYLCASSLWVTGGTEAFFGQGTRLTVV.

There are many counts of this clonotype. This chain uses TRBV29-1 with TRBJ2-7; D might be TRBD1 (6 bases). The germline CDR1 and CDR2 sequences are SQVTM and ANQGSEA. Trimming shortened V by 7 bases and J by 4 bases, and 14 bases separated the two germline ends. The CDR3 loop spans 12 amino acids. As DNA, the CDR3 is TGCAGCGCCACGGACAGTGAGTACGAGCAGTACTTC. Translating gives CSATDSEYEQYF.

V usage is TRBV5-1 and J usage is TRBJ2-5; no clear D. The CDR3 contains 13 residues. The germline V gene encodes CDR1 SGHRS and CDR2 YFSETQ. Trimming pared 1 base from V and 7 bases from J, leaving 11 bases between. The CDR3 region is CASSLYGRGTQYF. In DNA, the CDR3 is TGCGCCAGCAGCTTGTACGGAAGAGGGACCCAGTACTTC.

J is TRBJ2-2 and V is TRBV24-1; 13 bases map to TRBD2. This CDR3 has 16 residues. Unmatched junction bases numbered 4, after V lost 9 bases and J lost 1 base. Germline V gene sequence: CDR1 KGHDR, CDR2 SFDVKD. The DNA for the CDR3 is TGTGCCACCTGGGGGACTAGCGGGAAGAACACCGGGGAGCTGTTTTTT. This encodes CATWGTSGKNTGELFF.

This clonotype has a handful of counts. The chain uses TRBV27 and TRBJ2-7; no clear D gene. Germline CDR1 is MNHEY and CDR2 is SMNVEV (reference sequence). Trimming shortened V by 4 bases and J by 6 bases, and 13 bases separated the two germline ends. The CDR3 spans 13 residues. CDR3 in amino acids: CASSYQSSTEQYF. The CDR3 DNA reads as TGTGCCAGCAGTTACCAATCTAGTACCGAGCAGTACTTC.

The CDR3 nucleotides read TGTGCCAGCGGTGGGGGGTATCTGGGCTACACCTTC. This codes for CASGGGYLGYTF. This sequence joins TRBV7-6 and TRBJ1-2, with D maybe TRBD1 (5 bases). V was trimmed by 8 bases and J by 8 bases, leaving 15 bases between them. CDR3 length: 12 amino acids. Germline assignment: CDR1 SGHVS and CDR2 FNYEAQ.

This clonotype has a handful of counts. V is TRBV7-2 and J is TRBJ2-1; 12 nucleotides agree with TRBD2. Looked up from germline, CDR1 is SGHTA and CDR2 is FQGNSA. V lost 0 bases, J lost 4 bases, and 7 bases stayed unmatched. This CDR3 comprises 18 residues. The DNA of the CDR3 is TGTGCCAGCAGCTTAGCTCTAGCGGGGGGGTTGAAATACAATGAGCAGTTCTTC. Its protein product is CASSLALAGGLKYNEQFF. Looking up the rest from reference TRBV7-2 and TRBJ2-1 gives the full variable domain: GAGVSQSPSNKVTEKGKDVELRCDPISGHTALYWYRQSLGQGLEFLIYFQGNSAPDKSGLPSDRFSAERTGGSVSTLTIQRTQQEDSAVYLCASSLALAGGLKYNEQFFGPGTRLTVL.

Note on this clonotype: Mismatch with germline at one junction end may stem from a read error. J is TRBJ2-7 and V is TRBV19, with 8 positions matching TRBD1. This CDR3 contains 15 residues. Per the germline V gene, CDR1 is LNHDA and CDR2 is SQIVND (reference sequence). In DNA, the CDR3 is TGTGCCAGTAGCCTCGGGACAGGAAGCTCCCACGAGCAGTACTTC. Amino acid sequence: CASSLGTGSSHEQYF.

This clonotype was seen ten or more times. V gene TRBV21-1 combines with J gene TRBJ2-4; no DNA check was done on the table's D call, TRBD2. TRBV21-1 constitutes a pseudogene. CDR3 length equals 15 residues. CDR3 region: CASSQSGRPKNIQYF. The CDR3 region has the DNA TGTGCCAGCAGCCAAAGTGGGAGACCCAAAAACATTCAGTACTTC.

This chain connects TRBV27 to TRBJ2-3; 12 bases agree with TRBD2. Germline-derived CDR1 and CDR2 are MNHEY and SMNVEV (reference sequence). This CDR3 comprises 15 residues. V shed 3 bases, J shed 6 bases, and the junction held 4 bases outside the gene matches. The CDR3 bases are TGTGCCAGCAGTTTTGGACTAGCGGGGACTGATACGCAGTATTTT. This sequence encodes CASSFGLAGTDTQYF.

This chain joins TRBV6-2 or TRBV6-3 and TRBJ1-1; 10 bases align to TRBD1. V dropped 6 bases and J dropped 4; count of bases not matched to a gene: 11. The CDR3 is 16 amino acids. Germline lookup yields CDR1 MNHEY and CDR2 SVGEGT. CDR3 coding DNA: TGTGCCAGCAGCCCGGGACAGGGGAATTTTGGCACTGAAGCTTTCTTT. Encoded protein: CASSPGQGNFGTEAFF.

CDR3 region: CASSSAGTNNEQFF. The CDR3 coding sequence is TGTGCCAGCAGCTCAGCGGGAACGAACAATGAGCAGTTCTTC. This chain uses TRBV12-3 or TRBV12-4 with TRBJ2-1; 7 bases line up with TRBD2. This CDR3 is 14 amino acids long. J was trimmed by 5 bases and V by 6 bases; bases with no gene match: 7.

This clonotype was recorded a few times. This chain joins TRBV23-1 and TRBJ1-5, with D perhaps matching TRBD1 (6 bases). TRBV23-1 is given ORF status, its function remaining uncertain. V was cut by 0 bases and J by 3 bases, with 18 bases left in between. There are 18 residues in the CDR3. The CDR3 here is CASSQSRPPGQLNQPQHF. The CDR3 nucleotides are TGCGCCAGCAGTCAATCACGCCCCCCGGGACAACTCAATCAGCCCCAGCATTTT.

For this clonotype: This may be a read error, as it is one base from a much larger clone. The chain carries TRBV29-1 and TRBJ2-7, with D maybe TRBD1 (5 bases). Per the germline V gene, CDR1 is SQVTM and CDR2 is ANQGSEA. The CDR3 is 12 amino acids. Trimming removed 1 base at V and 4 bases at J, with 8 bases between. This CDR3 reads CSVEADRYEQYF. The CDR3 region has the DNA TGCAGCGTTGAAGCTGACAGATACGAGCAGTACTTC.

To note about this clonotype: It may be a read error: a sequence one base away is much more abundant. The chain is built from TRBV29-1 and TRBJ1-1, with a weak D call TRBD1 (5 bases). The V end was cut by 7 bases, the J end by 1 base, with 16 bases between. Germline CDR1 is SQVTM and CDR2 is ANQGSEA. CDR3 size: 14 residues. The CDR3 nucleotides read TGCAGCGCGGCGGGTAGGGGAACGAACACTGAAGCTTTCTTT. It is translated as CSAAGRGTNTEAFF.

This clonotype was picked up many times. This chain joins TRBV20-1 and TRBJ2-7, with TRBD2 as a possible D gene (6 bases). Germline V gene data show CDR1 as DFQATT and CDR2 as SNEGSKA (reference sequence). The CDR3 sequence is 11 residues long. This CDR3 is CSARRGYEQYF. In nucleotides, the CDR3 is TGCAGCGCCCGGAGGGGATACGAGCAGTACTTC.